Listed below are T cell receptor beta chains from one sample, sequenced in a study of post-analysis software for immune sequencing data. TCRdb reprocessed the PCR reads via MiXCR and lists one record per CDR3 protein. The sample holds hundreds of thousands of distinct CDR3 sequences, just under 30% seen once. The sample taken for sequencing was blood. The source is a girl aged 5 to 17 with multiple sclerosis. Each CDR3 is given with its conserved first and last residue. Each record gives: D gene, clone size, V gene, CDR3 protein. D genes are given only for firm matches. Not every row has a clone size; where given, it reads once, few, many or a size class.

D gene: .; clone size: .; V gene: TRBV21-1; CDR3 protein: CASWLTGCGEQYF
D gene: TRBD1; clone size: few; V gene: TRBV14; CDR3 protein: CASRGDSLYEQYF
D gene: .; clone size: few; V gene: TRBV28; CDR3 protein: CASSPHGMSSYNEQFF
D gene: .; clone size: few; V gene: TRBV28; CDR3 protein: CASRRGHSGANVLTF
D gene: .; clone size: .; V gene: TRBV24-1; CDR3 protein: CATSGIQGRGEGNEQFF
D gene: .; clone size: .; V gene: TRBV20-1; CDR3 protein: CSARDGARVNEQYF
D gene: .; clone size: .; V gene: TRBV4-1; CDR3 protein: CASSHPGRDRRTSQHF
D gene: TRBD1; clone size: .; V gene: TRBV28; CDR3 protein: CATRTGGAGGYTF
D gene: TRBD1; clone size: few; V gene: TRBV28; CDR3 protein: CASSYRQGAWNNEQFF
D gene: .; clone size: few; V gene: TRBV20-1; CDR3 protein: CSACGLQETQYF
D gene: .; clone size: .; V gene: TRBV12-3/TRBV12-4; CDR3 protein: CASSSDFYEQYF
D gene: .; clone size: few; V gene: TRBV7-2; CDR3 protein: CASGPAVPGTDTQYF
D gene: .; clone size: once; V gene: TRBV5-1; CDR3 protein: CASSFEATSFVNYGYTF
D gene: .; clone size: few; V gene: TRBV14; CDR3 protein: CASSQDYGADTQYF
D gene: .; clone size: .; V gene: TRBV5-1; CDR3 protein: CASSLGLGSSYNEQFF
D gene: .; clone size: .; V gene: TRBV4-1; CDR3 protein: CASSQDGKGVMNTEAFF
D gene: TRBD2; clone size: few; V gene: TRBV12-3/TRBV12-4; CDR3 protein: CASSLSRLTSGGRQETQYF
D gene: .; clone size: .; V gene: TRBV24-1; CDR3 protein: CAASGPDNEQFF
D gene: TRBD1; clone size: few; V gene: TRBV5-1; CDR3 protein: CASSYDRAPYNEQFF
D gene: .; clone size: .; V gene: TRBV11-2; CDR3 protein: CASSPDRRIGELFF
D gene: TRBD2; clone size: .; V gene: TRBV2; CDR3 protein: CASSPTSGSNTQYF
D gene: .; clone size: .; V gene: TRBV6-2/TRBV6-3; CDR3 protein: CASSYSQSSNEQFF
D gene: .; clone size: .; V gene: TRBV5-1; CDR3 protein: CASSFRDSREEQYF
D gene: .; clone size: few; V gene: TRBV20-1; CDR3 protein: CSAPLADLGEQYF
D gene: .; clone size: .; V gene: TRBV11-2; CDR3 protein: CASSRGGGPAYNEQYF
D gene: TRBD2; clone size: .; V gene: TRBV5-4; CDR3 protein: CASSLGLASGDEQFF
D gene: .; clone size: few; V gene: TRBV4-1; CDR3 protein: CASSRTGLTDTQYF
D gene: TRBD1; clone size: .; V gene: TRBV25-1; CDR3 protein: CASSDGTGGFGANVLTF
D gene: .; clone size: .; V gene: TRBV14; CDR3 protein: CASGQVDGPTTQYF
D gene: .; clone size: .; V gene: TRBV5-5; CDR3 protein: CASSLPQGVGNRPQHF
D gene: .; clone size: .; V gene: TRBV7-8; CDR3 protein: CASAGQQYEQYF
D gene: TRBD1; clone size: few; V gene: TRBV11-2; CDR3 protein: CASSVDRAADTQYF
D gene: .; clone size: few; V gene: TRBV20-1; CDR3 protein: CSASSSRSETQYF
D gene: .; clone size: many; V gene: TRBV6-2/TRBV6-3; CDR3 protein: CASSTGNRVTDTQYF
D gene: TRBD2; clone size: .; V gene: TRBV7-6; CDR3 protein: CASSRDYNTYNEQFF
D gene: TRBD2; clone size: .; V gene: TRBV27; CDR3 protein: CASRTSNEQFF
D gene: .; clone size: few; V gene: TRBV29-1; CDR3 protein: CSVEPAVPGEQFF
D gene: .; clone size: once; V gene: TRBV20-1; CDR3 protein: CSAWRLNSYEQYF
D gene: TRBD1; clone size: .; V gene: TRBV7-9; CDR3 protein: CASSTIPGGAIHGYTF
D gene: TRBD1; clone size: few; V gene: TRBV15; CDR3 protein: CATSRDLGTGDYNEQFF
D gene: .; clone size: .; V gene: TRBV29-1; CDR3 protein: CSVPSSTGTIQPKQFF
D gene: TRBD2; clone size: few; V gene: TRBV6-2/TRBV6-3; CDR3 protein: CASSLYSGVNFNEQYF
D gene: TRBD2; clone size: .; V gene: TRBV15; CDR3 protein: CATSREAGKYEQYF
D gene: .; clone size: few; V gene: TRBV20-1; CDR3 protein: CSARDWSRAGNEQFF
D gene: .; clone size: .; V gene: TRBV7-9; CDR3 protein: CASSTDTGSPLHF
D gene: .; clone size: .; V gene: TRBV20-1; CDR3 protein: CSAGDGTRATQYF
D gene: .; clone size: .; V gene: TRBV29-1; CDR3 protein: CSVEDVANYGYTF
D gene: .; clone size: .; V gene: TRBV29-1; CDR3 protein: CSVNLGGSETQNF
D gene: TRBD2; clone size: many; V gene: TRBV4-3; CDR3 protein: CASSQGLAGGPDTQYF
D gene: .; clone size: .; V gene: TRBV7-9; CDR3 protein: CASTVEGLVSEAFF
D gene: TRBD2; clone size: few; V gene: TRBV5-1; CDR3 protein: CASSGSGTYYEQYF
D gene: TRBD1; clone size: few; V gene: TRBV19; CDR3 protein: CASSTRTGMDQYF
D gene: .; clone size: .; V gene: TRBV6-4; CDR3 protein: CASSDSGLWADTQYF
D gene: TRBD1; clone size: few; V gene: TRBV20-1; CDR3 protein: CSARMGQGSTDTQYF
D gene: .; clone size: few; V gene: TRBV6-2/TRBV6-3; CDR3 protein: CASSYVQGNQPQHF
D gene: .; clone size: .; V gene: TRBV5-1; CDR3 protein: CASSLGGAGEETQYF
D gene: TRBD1; clone size: .; V gene: TRBV18; CDR3 protein: CASSPSGGLYEQYF
D gene: .; clone size: .; V gene: TRBV7-2; CDR3 protein: CASTASAGGISRGEQFF
D gene: .; clone size: few; V gene: TRBV20-1; CDR3 protein: CSARAGELSDTQYF
D gene: TRBD1; clone size: .; V gene: TRBV2; CDR3 protein: CASSADRGRPYGYTF